The T cell receptor (beta chain) described here comes from a study of molecular identifiers for immune sequencing clone quantification. Sorting was used to obtain naive CD8 T cells (CD8+CD4-CCR7+CD45RA+). This clonotype was seen ten or more times. Its specificity is not known. The study's findings and limits: In a background of roughly 970,000 naive cells, spiked Jurkat TCR RNA from one cell was reportedly detectable.

A single record per CDR3 protein comes from TCRdb applying MiXCR to the PCR reads. The repertoire holds about 640,000 distinct CDR3 sequences, with roughly 21% as singletons. The clonotype comes from a human donor in good health. Some libraries in this study had Jurkat cell RNA spiked in. Sequencing used naive CD8+ T cells from blood, with Jurkat cell RNA spiked in. Subset noted: FACS-sorted CD8+CD4-CCR7+CD45RA+ naive T cells.

Here the CDR3 reads CAISESGSVPLGEQYF. The CDR3 coding sequence is TGTGCCATCAGTGAGTCTGGCTCTGTGCCTCTGGGCGAGCAGTACTTC. The chain couples TRBV10-3 to TRBJ2-7; D call uncertain. Germline lookup yields CDR1 ENHRY and CDR2 SYGVKD. V was cut by 0 bases and J by 6 bases, with 18 bases left in between. The CDR3 length is 16 residues.